These T cell receptor beta chains were read from a single sample in a study of graft-versus-host responses after intestinal transplantation. The table came from immunoSEQ multiplex PCR; TCRdb's copy has only in-frame clones and leaves some out. The sample records about 54,000 clones, about 90% being singletons. Sequencing was performed on PBMCs, taken 662 days after intestinal transplant. The receptors were sampled from a human patient who received an intestinal transplant, so some T cells may come from the graft donor. Both conserved end residues are part of each CDR3. The D gene is left open where the match is weak. Not all rows give a size; the values are once, few, many and, for expanded clones, a class.

TRBV10-3,NA,NA,TRBJ1-1,TGTGCCATCAATACCGGAGGCACTGAAGCTTTCTTT,CAINTGGTEAFF
TRBV5-1,NA,NA,TRBJ2-1,TGCGCCAGCAGCTTGGGGAATGAGCAGTTCTTC,CASSLGNEQFF
TRBV19,TRBD1,NA,TRBJ1-1,TGTGCCAGTAGTACCCGGACAGGGGCAGCTTTCTTT,CASSTRTGAAFF
TRBV20-1,NA,NA,TRBJ2-3,TGCAGTGCCACACCGGTAGATACGCAGTATTTT,CSATPVDTQYF
TRBV2,NA,NA,TRBJ1-2,TGTGCCAGTCGGACGGATAACTATGGCTACACCTTC,CASRTDNYGYTF
TRBV30,NA,once,TRBJ2-7,TGTGCCTGGAATGGCAGGGTGGGCGGGCAGTACTTC,CAWNGRVGGQYF
TRBV9,TRBD2,few,TRBJ2-7,TGTGCCAGCAGCGCCACCGGGACTAGCTCCTACGAGCAGTACTTC,CASSATGTSSYEQYF
TRBV5-5,TRBD1,NA,TRBJ1-1,TGTGCCAGCAGCTCGGACAGGGGAACTGAAGCTTTCTTT,CASSSDRGTEAFF
TRBV18,TRBD1,NA,TRBJ2-7,TGTGCCAGCTCGCCCGTCTCGGACAGGTTTACCGAGCAGTACTTC,CASSPVSDRFTEQYF
TRBV5-4,TRBD2,NA,TRBJ2-1,TGTGCCAGCAGCTTGGCGGGGGGAACATGGATAGAGCAGTTCTTC,CASSLAGGTWIEQFF
TRBV5-1,TRBD1,NA,TRBJ2-7,TGCGCCAGCAGCTACGGGGACAGCTCCTCCTACGAGCAGTACTTC,CASSYGDSSSYEQYF
TRBV6-5,NA,NA,TRBJ2-7,TGTGCCAGCAGTTACAGGGGGGGGGCCTCCTACGAGCAGTACTTC,CASSYRGGASYEQYF
TRBV5-1,NA,NA,TRBJ2-5,TGCGCCAGCAGCTTGGTGGCGGAGCAAGAGACCCAGTACTTC,CASSLVAEQETQYF